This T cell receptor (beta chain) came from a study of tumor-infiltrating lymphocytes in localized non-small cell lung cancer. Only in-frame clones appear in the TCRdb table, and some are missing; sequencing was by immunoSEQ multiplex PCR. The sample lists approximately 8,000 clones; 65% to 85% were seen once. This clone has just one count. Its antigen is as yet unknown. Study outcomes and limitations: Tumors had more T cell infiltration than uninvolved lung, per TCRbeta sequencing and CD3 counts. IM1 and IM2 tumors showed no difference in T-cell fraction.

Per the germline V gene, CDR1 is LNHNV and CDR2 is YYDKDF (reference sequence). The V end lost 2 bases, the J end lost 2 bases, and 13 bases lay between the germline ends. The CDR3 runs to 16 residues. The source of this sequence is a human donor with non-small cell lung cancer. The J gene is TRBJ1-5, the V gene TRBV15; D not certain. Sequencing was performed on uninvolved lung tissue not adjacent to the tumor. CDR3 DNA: TGTGCCACCAGCAGAACCGGCCGAGGTCGCAATCAGCCCCAGCATTTT. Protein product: CATSRTGRGRNQPQHF.